A selection of T cell receptor beta chains follows, all from one sample in a study of blood T cell repertoires in COVID-19. The repertoire was sequenced with immunoSEQ multiplex PCR; TCRdb's copy has only in-frame clones and lacks some. The data contain approximately 76,000 clones, about four fifths of them singletons. Sequencing used peripheral blood. The receptors were sampled from a man between 50 and 59 years old with acute or convalescent COVID-19. Both conserved end residues are part of each CDR3. A D gene is named only where the DNA matches it firmly. Clone size is given for some rows only: seen once, a few or many times, or a class if the clone is expanded.

CDR3nt	CDR3aa	v_gene	abundance	d_gene	j_gene
TGTGCCAGCCTATCGACAGGGGATCAGCCCCAGCATTTT	CASLSTGDQPQHF	TRBV28	NA	TRBD1	TRBJ1-5
TGTGCCAGCAGCCTCCCCGGGACTAGCGGAGCTGAGACCCAGTACTTC	CASSLPGTSGAETQYF	TRBV14	NA	TRBD2	TRBJ2-5
TGCAGCGTTGAAGATGTTGCAGGGGGCACGCAGTTCTTC	CSVEDVAGGTQFF	TRBV29-1	NA	TRBD1	TRBJ2-1
TGTGCCAGCAGTTTAAGGGGTGGGCCCCAGCATTTT	CASSLRGGPQHF	TRBV27	NA	NA	TRBJ1-5
TGTGCCAGCACCAGGTCTGTAGGTCTTTACAATGAGCAGTTCTTC	CASTRSVGLYNEQFF	TRBV6-5	few	NA	TRBJ2-1
TGCGCCAGCAGCGTAGGACAGGGGGCGAGTGAAAAACTGTTTTTT	CASSVGQGASEKLFF	TRBV5-1	NA	TRBD1	TRBJ1-4
TGCGCCAGCAGCTTCGGACAGGGTTCTAATGAAAAACTGTTTTTT	CASSFGQGSNEKLFF	TRBV5-1	NA	TRBD1	TRBJ1-4
TGTGCCAGCAGCTTAAGGGGAGGAGGCACTGAAGCTTTCTTT	CASSLRGGGTEAFF	TRBV7-8	NA	NA	TRBJ1-1
TGTGCCAGCAGCGTCGGCGGGAGTGGTCGCGAGCAGTACTTC	CASSVGGSGREQYF	TRBV9	NA	TRBD2	TRBJ2-7
TGTGCCAGCAGCTTAGATCTCAGGAGCAATCAGCCCCAGCATTTT	CASSLDLRSNQPQHF	TRBV11-2	few	NA	TRBJ1-5
TGTGCCAGCTCAGAAGGAGGTTCGAATGAAAAACTGTTTTTT	CASSEGGSNEKLFF	TRBV18	NA	NA	TRBJ1-4
TGCGCCAGCAGTGGTTGGGTCCCACTAGCGGCCTCCTACAATGAGCAGTTCTTC	CASSGWVPLAASYNEQFF	TRBV10-2	NA	TRBD2	TRBJ2-1
TGTGCCAGCAGCTTGGAGGTGGGCAGGGGGAATCAGCCCCAGCATTTT	CASSLEVGRGNQPQHF	TRBV5-8	NA	TRBD1	TRBJ1-5
TGTGCCAGTAGCATCCGATCGGGGGACGGCTACACCTTC	CASSIRSGDGYTF	TRBV19	NA	NA	TRBJ1-2
TGTGCCAGCAGCTTGCAGGCATATCTAGCCAAAAACATTCAGTACTTC	CASSLQAYLAKNIQYF	TRBV5-5	NA	NA	TRBJ2-4
TGTGCCAGTAGCCAACGGGGTAGCTGGGAGACCCAGTACTTC	CASSQRGSWETQYF	TRBV19	NA	NA	TRBJ2-5
TGTGCCAGCAGTTCCGGGACAGCGTACACTGAAGCTTTCTTT	CASSSGTAYTEAFF	TRBV9	NA	TRBD1	TRBJ1-1
TGTGCCAGCAGTCGAGGAGGCTCGGACACTGAAGCTTTCTTT	CASSRGGSDTEAFF	TRBV6-5	few	NA	TRBJ1-1
TGTGCCAGCAGCTCTCAGACAGGTTTGACGGACACCATATATTTT	CASSSQTGLTDTIYF	TRBV7-2	few	NA	TRBJ1-3
TGTGCCAGTAGTAGTGCAGAAGACACTGAAGCTTTCTTT	CASSSAEDTEAFF	TRBV19	NA	NA	TRBJ1-1
TGTGCCAGCAGCTTAGCGTTGGGAGGGGCCCTGGGCTACACCTTC	CASSLALGGALGYTF	TRBV7-2	few	NA	TRBJ1-2
TGTGCCAGCAGTTTATCAGGGGGAGGACAGGGATATGGCTACACCTTC	CASSLSGGGQGYGYTF	TRBV28	NA	TRBD1	TRBJ1-2
TGTGCCAGCAGCGCCGCCGACAGTTCTACCAATTCACCCCTCCACTTT	CASSAADSSTNSPLHF	TRBV11-1	few	NA	TRBJ1-6
TGTGCCAGCAGCTCATCCCAGACCTACGAGCAGTACTTC	CASSSSQTYEQYF	TRBV7-2	NA	NA	TRBJ2-7
TGTGCCAGCAGGGCAGGGGGTAGCAATCAGCCCCAGCATTTT	CASRAGGSNQPQHF	TRBV27	NA	TRBD1	TRBJ1-5
TGTGCCAGCAATCCCTGGGCCGGCGAGCAGTACTTC	CASNPWAGEQYF	TRBV6-6	NA	NA	TRBJ2-7